This T cell receptor beta chain was profiled in a study of T cells after yellow fever vaccination. Overall study results and limits: Abundant clonotypes from the bulk population could get into FACS-sorted repertoires as contaminants. Post-booster repertoires contained most primary-vaccination clones again (roughly 95% CD4, approximately 86% CD8).

MiXCR, run by TCRdb on the 5' RACE reads, gives a single entry per CDR3 protein. The sample has about 320,000 distinct CDR3 sequences, about 10% seen once; the top ten hold about 3%. This clonotype was seen more than once but under ten times. Its antigen is as yet unknown. V lost 6 bases and J lost 5; bases outside the gene matches: 3. Germline V gene data show CDR1 as SNHLY and CDR2 as FYNNEI. The CDR3 is made up of 12 amino acids. The V and J genes are TRBV2 and TRBJ2-7, with TRBD1 matching over 8 bases. The clonotype comes from a young man who received the YFV17D yellow fever vaccine. Material: CD4+ T cells sorted from PBMCs, obtained 45 days after the yellow fever booster vaccination. The CDR3: CASSPGGNEQYV. CDR3 bases: TGTGCCAGCAGCCCAGGGGGCAACGAGCAGTACGTC.